This entry lists 7 T cell receptor beta chains sequenced from one sample in a study of beta chain features in type 1 diabetes. Study outcomes and limitations: Moderate yet significant TCRB CDR3 shortening was seen in Type 1 diabetes patients in all four CD4+ subsets.

The authors reverse transcribed all of the isolated RNA, so sequencing captured expressed TCRB transcripts. Clones were read by immunoSEQ multiplex PCR, and TCRdb kept only the in-frame ones, dropping some. The table has under 200,000 clones, roughly 8% seen once; the top ten hold under 0.65%. No cognate antigen is known for these TCRs. Sequencing was performed on central memory CD4+ T cells from blood. These receptors all stem from a woman aged 18-29 years with type 1 diabetes.

This clone has just a few counts. This rearrangement joins TRBV5-1 to TRBJ2-5; 7 nucleotides align to TRBD1. Germline CDR1 and CDR2: SGHRS and YFSETQ. Losses at the gene ends were 4 bases for V and 3 bases for J; bases not matched to a gene: 6. The CDR3 has 14 amino acids. CDR3 sequence reads: CASSPGQPEETQYF. In nucleotides, the CDR3 is TGCGCCAGCAGCCCGGGACAGCCCGAAGAGACCCAGTACTTC.

This clone appeared a few times. The V gene is TRBV4-3, the J gene TRBJ1-2; D may be TRBD1 (5 bases). The CDR3 loop spans 17 amino acids. Trimming removed 0 bases from V and 4 bases from J, with 18 bases in between. Germline V CDR1 and CDR2: LGHNA, YSLEER. The CDR3 nucleotides are TGCGCCAGCAGCCAAGATCTTTCAGGGAGGCAGCTCTATGGCTACACCTTC. This codes for CASSQDLSGRQLYGYTF.

This rearrangement joins TRBV5-1 to TRBJ2-3; 7 bases match TRBD1. Looked up from germline, CDR1 is SGHRS and CDR2 is YFSETQ. The CDR3 covers 16 residues. The junction had 9 bases not matched to a gene; V was cut back by 0 bases and J by 5 bases. The CDR3 reads CASSLELTGIRDTQYF. CDR3 bases: TGCGCCAGCAGCTTGGAGTTGACAGGGATAAGAGATACGCAGTATTTT.

This clone was found a few times. The rearrangement joins TRBV6-1 to TRBJ1-4; D is possibly TRBD1 (6 bases). The CDR3 contains 14 residues. Trimming took off 2 bases at V and 4 bases at J, with 8 bases between the two ends. Germline lookup yields CDR1 MNHNS and CDR2 SASEGT. DNA for the CDR3: TGTGCCAGCAGTGAAAGCAGGGGTAATGAAAAACTGTTTTTT. Its protein is CASSESRGNEKLFF.

This clone came up a few times. The chain is built from TRBV4-3 and TRBJ2-3; TRBD2 agrees at 7 bases. The germline gives CDR1 LGHNA, CDR2 YSLEER. V was clipped by 0 bases and J by 3 bases; unmatched bases: 6. This CDR3 comprises 16 residues. In nucleotides, the CDR3 is TGCGCCAGCAGCCAAGATGACGGCGGGAGTACAGATACGCAGTATTTT. This translates into CASSQDDGGSTDTQYF.

The chain is built from TRBV19 and TRBJ1-2; D gene uncertain. Looked up from germline, CDR1 is LNHDA and CDR2 is SQIVND (reference sequence). Trimming cost V 1 base and J 8 bases, with 20 bases left between them. The CDR3 spans 16 residues. The CDR3 DNA sequence: TGTGCCAGTAGTATAGCTTCAGGCGCCCAGAGTGTCGGCTACACCTTC. This sequence encodes CASSIASGAQSVGYTF.

This clone was detected only a few times. V usage is TRBV7-9 and J usage is TRBJ2-1; D is ambiguous. Per germline, CDR1 SEHNR and CDR2 FQNEAQ (reference sequence). The CDR3 consists of 15 residues. V was trimmed by 5 bases and J by 6 bases, leaving 17 bases between them. The CDR3 nucleotides are TGTGCCAGCAGCCCTAGGTTCAGTATGGGCAATGAGCAGTTCTTC. Its translation is CASSPRFSMGNEQFF.